The clone carrying this T cell receptor beta chain has only a few counts. Its antigen is not identified. The sample originates from a study of blood T cells in healthy people across ages. Broader study findings: Per million T cells, TCR beta diversity dropped about linearly as age rose.

The sample providers were healthy Caucasian people from Russia, aged about 6 to 90. Isolated PBMCs totaled at least 6.5 million in each sample. The second PCR ran about 6 to 11 cycles with a sample-barcoded 5' primer and J-beta primers. One entry per CDR3 protein results from TCRdb running MiXCR on the 5' RACE reads. The top ten hold about 0.8% of the sample, which has around 1,000,000 distinct CDR3 sequences, about 23% seen once. This CDR3 has 13 amino acids. V was pared by 6 bases and J by 2 bases, with 10 bases between. The germline CDR1 and CDR2 sequences are MNHEY and SVGEGT. This sample was shared with a second study, whose subject was T cells of mothers and their children. That investigation notes: Donation was provided by three healthy Caucasian mothers along with their six children.

This rearrangement joins TRBV6-2 or TRBV6-3 to TRBJ1-2; no clear D gene. Material: blood. This TCR derives from a girl aged 2 to 9 in good health. CDR3 coding DNA: TGTGCCAGCAGCAAACTAACCAACTATGGCTACACCTTC. It translates to CASSKLTNYGYTF.